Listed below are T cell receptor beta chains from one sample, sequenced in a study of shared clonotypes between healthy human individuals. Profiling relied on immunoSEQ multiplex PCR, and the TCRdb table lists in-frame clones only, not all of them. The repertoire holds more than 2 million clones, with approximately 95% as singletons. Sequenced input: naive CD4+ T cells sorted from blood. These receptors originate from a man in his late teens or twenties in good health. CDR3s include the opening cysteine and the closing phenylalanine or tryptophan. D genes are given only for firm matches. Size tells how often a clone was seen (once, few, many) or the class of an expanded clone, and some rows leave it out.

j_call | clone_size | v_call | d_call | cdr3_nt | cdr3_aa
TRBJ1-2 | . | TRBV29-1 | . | TGCAGCGTAACGACAGGCACAACAGCTCCTAACTATGGCTACACCTTC | CSVTTGTTAPNYGYTF
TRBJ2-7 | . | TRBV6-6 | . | TGTGCCAGCAAGAATAGCGAGAAGTTTCACGAGCAGTACTTC | CASKNSEKFHEQYF
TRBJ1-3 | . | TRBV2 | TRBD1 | TGTGCCAGCAGTGGTCGACAGGGAAGAGTGAACACCATATATTTT | CASSGRQGRVNTIYF
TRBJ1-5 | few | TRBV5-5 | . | TGTGCCAGCAGCTTTGGCCTATGGCAGCCCCAGCATTTT | CASSFGLWQPQHF
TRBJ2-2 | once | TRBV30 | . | TGTGCCTGGCAGGACACCGGGGAGCTGTTTTTT | CAWQDTGELFF
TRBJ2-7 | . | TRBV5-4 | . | TGTGCCAGCAGCTTGGCGGTGCGCGGGACAACCTACGAGCAGTACTTC | CASSLAVRGTTYEQYF
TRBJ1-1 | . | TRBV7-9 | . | TGTGCCAGCAGCCCCAAGAACGGGGATCGGGCTTTCTTT | CASSPKNGDRAFF
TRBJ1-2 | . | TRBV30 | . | TGTGCCTGGAGGCGGGAGGGGCCAAGGAGCTACACCTTC | CAWRREGPRSYTF
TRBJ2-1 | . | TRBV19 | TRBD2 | TGTGCCAGTAGTCGGTCCGGGACTAGCGGGGGTTTTAGCTCCTACAATGAGCAGTTCTTC | CASSRSGTSGGFSSYNEQFF
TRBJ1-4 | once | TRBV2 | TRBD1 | TGTGCCAGCTCCCAGGACAGGAATGAAAAACTGTTTTTT | CASSQDRNEKLFF
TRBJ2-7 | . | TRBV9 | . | TGTGCCAGCAGCGTCCGGGGCAGAGAAACTATCTACGAGCAGTACTTC | CASSVRGRETIYEQYF
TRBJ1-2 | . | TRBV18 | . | TGTGCCAGCTCCCCCGGGGCCCCGAGTTATGGCTACACCTTC | CASSPGAPSYGYTF
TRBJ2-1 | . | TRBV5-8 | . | TGTGCCAGCAGCTGGTTTATTTTCGTCGATGAGCAGTTCTTC | CASSWFIFVDEQFF
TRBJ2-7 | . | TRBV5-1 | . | TGCGCCAGCAGCTTGGGGTACCCCGAGATTTACGAGCAGTACTTC | CASSLGYPEIYEQYF
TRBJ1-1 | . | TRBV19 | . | TGTGCCAGTAGTATTAGGGCGGGGAACACTGAAGCTTTCTTT | CASSIRAGNTEAFF
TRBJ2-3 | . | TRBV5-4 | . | TGTGCCAGCAGCTTGGAGCGGTCAGATACGCAGTATTTT | CASSLERSDTQYF
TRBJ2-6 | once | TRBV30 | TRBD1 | TGTGCCTGGACCCGGGACAGGGGCTCTGGGGCCAACGTCCTGACTTTC | CAWTRDRGSGANVLTF
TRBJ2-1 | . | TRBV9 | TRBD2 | TGTGCCAGCAGCGTAAGCTCTGGGACTAGCGGGGGCTACAATGAGCAGTTCTTC | CASSVSSGTSGGYNEQFF
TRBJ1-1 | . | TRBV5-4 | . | TGTGCCAGCAGCTTGGGACAGAATGAAGCTTTCTTT | CASSLGQNEAFF